The rows below give T cell receptor beta chains drawn from one sample of a study of patients and donors after allogeneic stem cell transplantation. Each CDR3 protein is one row after TCRdb ran MiXCR on the RT-PCR reads. Of about a million distinct CDR3 sequences listed, about a sixth are singletons. Sequenced sample: blood, either unsorted or a sorted T cell fraction (not recorded which). The receptors originated from a human donor who was either an allogeneic HSCT recipient or a stem cell or donor lymphocyte infusion donor (not recorded which). It is not recorded whose cells these are; they may come from a transplant donor. CDR3s include the opening cysteine and the closing phenylalanine or tryptophan. A D gene is named only where the DNA matches it firmly. The size of a clone is reported for some rows only, either as once, few or many, or as a class for expanded clones.

TRBJ1-5,TRBV7-9,.,many,TGTGCCAGCAGCTCAGGACAGCTAAATCAGCCCCAGCATTTT,CASSSGQLNQPQHF
TRBJ2-7,TRBV11-2,.,.,TGTGCCAGCAGCTTAGACCACCGTGGGTCCTACGAGCAGTACTTC,CASSLDHRGSYEQYF
TRBJ2-5,TRBV12-3/TRBV12-4,.,.,TGTGCCAGCACCCGGGACTCAGGGGAGACCCAGTACTTC,CASTRDSGETQYF
TRBJ2-7,TRBV6-1,TRBD1,few,TGTGCCAGCATCCGACAGGGCCCCTACGAGCAGTACTTC,CASIRQGPYEQYF
TRBJ2-4,TRBV20-1,TRBD2,.,TGCAGTGCTAACACAAGCGGGGGTAAAAACATTCAGTACTTC,CSANTSGGKNIQYF
TRBJ2-7,TRBV7-2,TRBD2,few,TGTGCCAGCAGCTTAAGGAGCGGGAGGCAGTACTTC,CASSLRSGRQYF
TRBJ2-7,TRBV5-5,.,few,TGTGCCAGCAGCTTGGATCTCACGGATTCCTACGAGCAGTACTTC,CASSLDLTDSYEQYF
TRBJ2-7,TRBV12-3/TRBV12-4,TRBD1,few,TGTGCCAGCAGTTTCGCCGCCGGACAGGGGGCTGGGGAGCAGTACTTC,CASSFAAGQGAGEQYF
TRBJ2-2,TRBV12-3/TRBV12-4,TRBD2,.,TGTGCCAGCAGCCTCCGGGAGGGAGTAGGCGGGGAGCTGTTTTTT,CASSLREGVGGELFF
TRBJ1-2,TRBV29-1,.,.,TGCAGCACGGAGGCTAATGGCTACACCTTC,CSTEANGYTF
TRBJ2-7,TRBV5-1,.,many,TGCGCCAGCAGCTTGGGTGAGGGGGGCCCCTACGAGCAGTACTTC,CASSLGEGGPYEQYF
TRBJ2-3,TRBV28,TRBD2,few,TGTGCCAGCAGTTTCGCGGGAGGGCCCCCAGATACGCAGTATTTT,CASSFAGGPPDTQYF
TRBJ2-1,TRBV6-1,TRBD1,few,TGTGCCATAGGGACAGGGATTAAGTACAATGAGCAGTTCTTC,CAIGTGIKYNEQFF
TRBJ2-2,TRBV6-1,TRBD2,.,TGTGCCAGCAGTCATGGGGGGGTGGAGGCCGGGGAGCTGTTTTTT,CASSHGGVEAGELFF
TRBJ2-1,TRBV7-3,.,.,TGTGCCAGCAGCTTACTGGCCTACGACAATGAGCAGTTCTTC,CASSLLAYDNEQFF
TRBJ2-5,TRBV6-5,TRBD2,.,TGTGCCAGCAGTTACTGGGCTAGCGGGAGTGGCCTAGAGACCCAGTACTTC,CASSYWASGSGLETQYF